The 20 T cell receptor beta chains below were found in one sample sequenced in a study of blood T cell repertoires in COVID-19. The assay was immunoSEQ multiplex PCR, and TCRdb's table has in-frame clones only and misses some. The table records over 200,000 clones, approximately 86% of them present only once. Input material: PBMCs or T cells enriched from blood (not recorded which). The receptors shown here come from a man in his late teens or twenties with acute COVID-19.

The gene calls are TRBV28 and TRBJ2-4, with D possibly being TRBD1 (7 bases). Germline V gene data show CDR1 as MDHEN and CDR2 as SYDVKM. V lost 3 bases and J 10 bases, leaving 16 bases between the germline ends. The CDR3 extends over 14 amino acids. The CDR3 nucleotides read TGTGCCAGCAGTTTTTCAGGGGGGATTATGATTCAGTACTTC. It is translated as CASSFSGGIMIQYF.

The chain is built from TRBV19 and TRBJ2-3; TRBD2 matches at 9 bases. Trimming at V came to 1 base and at J to 0 bases, leaving 5 bases not matched to a gene. CDR1 LNHDA and CDR2 SQIVND come from the germline V gene (reference sequence). The CDR3 spans 17 residues. Here the CDR3 DNA reads TGTGCCAGTAGTATAGCAGCGGGAGGAAGTAGCACAGATACGCAGTATTTT. It is translated as CASSIAAGGSSTDTQYF.

V is TRBV5-1 and J is TRBJ1-1; 9 bases agree with TRBD1. The CDR3 has 16 residues. Germline CDR1 and CDR2: SGHRS and YFSETQ. With V trimmed by 4 bases and J by 4 bases, 11 bases remained unmatched. The chain's CDR3 is CASSPTGQGLGTEAFF. The DNA of the CDR3 is TGCGCCAGCAGCCCCACCGGACAGGGGCTCGGCACTGAAGCTTTCTTT.

V gene TRBV7-9 combines with J gene TRBJ2-1; no clear D gene. V was pared by 2 bases and J by 0 bases, with 8 bases between. Germline V CDR1 and CDR2: SEHNR, FQNEAQ (reference sequence). This CDR3 spans 15 amino acids. The CDR3 DNA is TGTGCCAGCAGCTTAACGGAGACCTCCTACAATGAGCAGTTCTTC. Its translation: CASSLTETSYNEQFF.

The chain recombines TRBV28 with TRBJ2-7; 7 nucleotides line up with TRBD2. J gave up 2 bases and V 6 bases, and 10 bases lay outside the gene matches. CDR1 and CDR2 (germline): MDHEN, SYDVKM. The CDR3 totals 15 residues. CDR3 in amino acids: CASSFARGGAYEQYF. The CDR3 DNA is TGTGCCAGCAGCTTCGCCCGTGGGGGGGCCTACGAGCAGTACTTC.

This clone was recorded once. The chain links TRBV7-6 to TRBJ2-2, with 7 bases identical to TRBD1. The V and J ends lost 2 bases and 0 bases, in that order; junction bases with no gene match: 6. Germline V CDR1 and CDR2: SGHVS, FNYEAQ. The CDR3 consists of 17 residues. The CDR3 reads CASSLTTGAPNTGELFF. The CDR3 DNA follows: TGTGCCAGCAGCTTAACAACAGGGGCCCCGAACACCGGGGAGCTGTTTTTT.

J is TRBJ1-6 and V is TRBV5-8, with 8 bases lining up with TRBD1. The CDR3 runs 14 residues. Trimming cost V 2 bases and J 9 bases; bases outside gene matches: 4. Germline CDR1 and CDR2: SGHTS and YDEGEE. The CDR3 DNA reads TGTGCCAGCAGCTTCGACAGGGGTGGTTCACCCCTCCACTTT. Protein: CASSFDRGGSPLHF.

The J gene is TRBJ2-5, the V gene TRBV30; perhaps TRBD1 as D (5 bases). Germline V gives CDR1 GTSNPN, CDR2 SVGIG (reference sequence). Trimming cost V 5 bases and J 3 bases, with 13 bases left between them. The CDR3 runs 13 residues. The CDR3 DNA sequence: TGTGCCTGGGACCCTGGCAGGGAAGAGACCCAGTACTTC. This gives the protein CAWDPGREETQYF.

In the case of this clone: This sample also contains other DNA sequences that code for the same CDR3. This chain joins TRBV27 and TRBJ2-7, with 8 bases lining up with TRBD2. The CDR3 is 16 amino acids. With V trimmed by 6 bases and J by 3 bases, 13 bases remained unmatched. Germline loops: CDR1 MNHEY, CDR2 SMNVEV (reference sequence). CDR3 residues: CASRYGPLAGFYEQYF. DNA of the CDR3: TGTGCCAGCAGGTATGGGCCCCTAGCGGGCTTCTACGAGCAGTACTTC.

This sequence joins TRBV15 and TRBJ1-5; D is unresolved. Germline lookup yields CDR1 LNHNV and CDR2 YYDKDF (reference sequence). The CDR3 totals 14 residues. The V gene lost 4 bases and the J gene lost 3 bases, with 10 bases spanning the gap. This CDR3 is CATSKDGDNQPQHF. Written as DNA, the CDR3 is TGTGCCACCAGCAAGGACGGGGACAATCAGCCCCAGCATTTT.

This clone was seen only once. The gene calls are TRBV3-1 (or the pseudogene TRBV3-2) and TRBJ1-5; 7 positions agree with TRBD1. Germline CDR1 is LGHDT and CDR2 is YNNKEL (reference sequence). The CDR3 has 17 residues. Losses at the gene ends were 0 bases for V and 0 bases for J; bases not matched to a gene: 5. The DNA of the CDR3 is TGTGCCAGCAGCCAAGATTTTGGGACAGATAGCAATCAGCCCCAGCATTTT. This gives the protein CASSQDFGTDSNQPQHF.

The V and J genes are TRBV6-5 and TRBJ2-1; no reliable D call. Trimming cost V 8 bases and J 0 bases, with 11 bases left between them. CDR1 is MNHEY, CDR2 SVGAGI, per germline. The CDR3 extends over 14 amino acids. CDR3 residues: CASSPSSSYNEQFF. CDR3 DNA sequence: TGTGCCAGCTCACCGTCCAGCTCCTACAATGAGCAGTTCTTC.

The CDR3 sequence: CASSQEFGGEQYEQYF. The DNA of the CDR3 is TGCGCCAGCAGCCAAGAATTCGGGGGGGAACAATACGAGCAGTACTTC. The rearrangement uses TRBV4-1 and TRBJ2-7; the match to TRBD2 covers 8 bases. CDR1 is MGHRA, CDR2 YSYEKL, per germline. The J segment lost 4 bases and the V segment lost 0 bases, leaving 8 bases of the junction unmatched. The CDR3 loop spans 16 amino acids.

In the case of this clone: A junction boundary mismatches the germline segment, possibly from a read error. The chain links TRBV6-1 to TRBJ2-7; 10 nucleotides align to TRBD1. The germline V gene has CDR1 MNHNS and CDR2 SASEGT. The length of the CDR3 is 16 residues. CDR3 sequence (DNA): TGTGCCAGCAGTGAAGCGGGGACAGGGGCCTCCCACGAGCAGTACTTC. Translating it yields CASSEAGTGASHEQYF.

CDR3 loop: CASSPGLAYEQYF. CDR3 bases: TGTGCCAGCAGCCCCGGCCTAGCCTACGAGCAGTACTTC. The J gene is TRBJ2-7, the V gene TRBV13; D remains ambiguous. This CDR3 has 13 amino acids. The V end was cut by 5 bases, the J end by 2 bases, with 10 bases between. Looked up from germline, CDR1 is PRHDT and CDR2 is FYEKMQ (reference sequence).

The rearrangement uses TRBV25-1 and TRBJ2-1, with 8 nucleotides matching TRBD1. The CDR3 has 16 residues. The V gene's germline CDR1 is MGHDK and CDR2 SYGVNS. V gave up 4 bases and J gave up 7 bases; unmatched junction bases: 12. CDR3 sequence reads: CASSGSHRGIGNEQFF. In nucleotides, the CDR3 is TGTGCCAGCAGTGGCTCGCACAGGGGGATCGGGAATGAGCAGTTCTTC.

Of note for this clone: The sample holds other DNA sequences that translate to the same CDR3. The chain employs TRBV11-3 and TRBJ1-1; D might be TRBD1 (5 bases). The CDR3 has 14 amino acids. Germline V gene lookup returns CDR1 SGHNT and CDR2 YENEEA. V was shortened by 3 bases and J by 0 bases, with 8 bases between the two germline ends. As DNA, the CDR3 is TGTGCCAGCAGCTTGACAGCTATGAACACTGAAGCTTTCTTT. Protein: CASSLTAMNTEAFF.

This clone was detected a few times. CDR3 amino acids: CASSLGAGVAYEQYF. CDR3 DNA sequence: TGTGCCAGCAGCTTAGGAGCGGGAGTCGCCTACGAGCAGTACTTC. The rearrangement links TRBV11-2 to TRBJ2-7, with 8 bases fitting TRBD2. Trimming removed 1 base from V and 2 bases from J; junction bases left unmatched: 4. CDR1 and CDR2 (germline): SGHAT, FQNNGV. The CDR3 is made up of 15 amino acids.

This rearrangement joins TRBV10-3 to TRBJ1-6; 9 bases agree with TRBD1. CDR1 ENHRY and CDR2 SYGVKD come from the germline V gene. J was trimmed by 9 bases and V by 0 bases; bases with no gene match: 6. The CDR3 runs 16 residues. For the CDR3, the DNA is TGTGCCATCAGTGAGTCTTCAACAGGGGGCAGTTCACCCCTCCACTTT. As protein: CAISESSTGGSSPLHF.

For this clone: Different DNA sequences within this sample yield the same CDR3. This rearrangement joins TRBV28 to TRBJ2-7, with 9 bases identical to TRBD2. Germline lookup yields CDR1 MDHEN and CDR2 SYDVKM. This CDR3 comprises 13 residues. The junction had 1 base not matched to a gene; V was cut back by 6 bases and J by 1 base. As DNA, the CDR3 is TGTGCCAGCAGGACTAGCGGTTCCTACGAGCAGTACTTC. Translating it yields CASRTSGSYEQYF.